This T cell receptor (beta chain) is from a study of human T cells and chemical hapten exposure. Time point indicated: patch test 3, about 24 weeks after DPC sensitization. As to treatment: therapeutic diphenylcyclopropenone sensitization with weekly scalp DPC. From the RACE reads, TCRdb called clonotypes with MiXCR, one entry per CDR3 protein. Of 150,000 to 200,000 distinct CDR3 sequences detected, about 27% appear once; the ten largest clones hold 2.1%. There are 14 residues in the CDR3. V lost 4 bases and J 3 bases, leaving 10 bases between the germline ends. Looked up from germline, CDR1 is ENHRY and CDR2 is SYGVKD.

This receptor was obtained from a woman between 18 and 29 years old with alopecia areata. Some clones in this sample may be carry-over from other donors' samples. The material sequenced was whole blood, taken in connection with sensitization to the hapten diphenylcyclopropenone (DPC). This chain links TRBV10-3 with TRBJ1-5; D gene ambiguous. The CDR3 nucleotides read TGTGCCATCAGTGGGGTAGGGATCAATCAGCCCCAGCATTTT. It encodes CAISGVGINQPQHF.